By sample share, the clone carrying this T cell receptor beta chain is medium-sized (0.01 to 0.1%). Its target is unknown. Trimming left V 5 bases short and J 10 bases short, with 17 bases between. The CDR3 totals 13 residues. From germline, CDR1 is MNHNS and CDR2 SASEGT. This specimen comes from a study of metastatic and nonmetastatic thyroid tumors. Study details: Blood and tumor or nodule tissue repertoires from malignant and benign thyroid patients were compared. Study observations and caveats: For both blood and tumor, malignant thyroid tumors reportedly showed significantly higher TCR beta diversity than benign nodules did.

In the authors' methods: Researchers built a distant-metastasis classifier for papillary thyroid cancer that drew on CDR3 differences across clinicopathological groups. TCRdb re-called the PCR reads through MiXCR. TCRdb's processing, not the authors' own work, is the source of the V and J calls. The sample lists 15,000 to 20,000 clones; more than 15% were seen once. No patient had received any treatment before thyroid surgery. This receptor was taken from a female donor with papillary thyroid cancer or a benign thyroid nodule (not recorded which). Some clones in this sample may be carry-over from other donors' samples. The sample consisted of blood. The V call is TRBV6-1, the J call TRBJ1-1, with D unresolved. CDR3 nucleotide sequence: TGTGCCAGCAGTTTACCGGCGGAGGGAAGAGCTTTCTTT. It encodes CASSLPAEGRAFF.